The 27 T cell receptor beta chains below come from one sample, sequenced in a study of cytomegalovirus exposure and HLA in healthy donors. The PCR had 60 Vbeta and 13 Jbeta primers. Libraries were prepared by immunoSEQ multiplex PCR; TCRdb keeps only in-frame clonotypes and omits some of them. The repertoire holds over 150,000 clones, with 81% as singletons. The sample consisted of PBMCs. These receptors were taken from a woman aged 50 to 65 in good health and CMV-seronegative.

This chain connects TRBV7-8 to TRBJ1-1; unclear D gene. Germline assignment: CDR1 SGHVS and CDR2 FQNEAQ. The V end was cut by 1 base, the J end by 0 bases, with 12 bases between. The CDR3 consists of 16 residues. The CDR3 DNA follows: TGTGCCAGCAGCTTAGTACAGCAACGTATGAACACTGAAGCTTTCTTT. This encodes CASSLVQQRMNTEAFF.

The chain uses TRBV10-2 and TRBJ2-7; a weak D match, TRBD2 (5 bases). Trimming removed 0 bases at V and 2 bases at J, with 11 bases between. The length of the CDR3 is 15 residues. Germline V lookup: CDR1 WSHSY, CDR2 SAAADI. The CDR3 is CASSESIGGPYEQYF. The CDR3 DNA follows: TGCGCCAGCAGTGAGTCAATTGGAGGTCCCTACGAGCAGTACTTC.

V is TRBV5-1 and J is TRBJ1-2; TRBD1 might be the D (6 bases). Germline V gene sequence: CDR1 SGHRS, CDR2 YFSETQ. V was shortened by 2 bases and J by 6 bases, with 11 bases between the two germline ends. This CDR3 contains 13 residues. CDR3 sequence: CASSFAGENGYTF. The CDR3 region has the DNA TGCGCCAGCAGCTTCGCAGGGGAAAATGGCTACACCTTC.

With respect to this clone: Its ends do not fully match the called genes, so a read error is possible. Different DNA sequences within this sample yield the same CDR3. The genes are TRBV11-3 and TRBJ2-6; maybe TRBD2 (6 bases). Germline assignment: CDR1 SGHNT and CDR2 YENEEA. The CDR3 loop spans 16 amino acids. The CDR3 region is CASSPSEGSGANVLTF. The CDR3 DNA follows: TGCGCCAGCAGCCCCTCGGAGGGCTCTGGGGCCAACGTCCTGACTTTC.

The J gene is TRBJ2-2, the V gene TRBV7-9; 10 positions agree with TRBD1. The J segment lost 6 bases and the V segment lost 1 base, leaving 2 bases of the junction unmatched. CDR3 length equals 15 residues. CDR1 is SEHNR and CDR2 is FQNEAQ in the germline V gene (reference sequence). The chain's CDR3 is CASSLDGTGAGELFF. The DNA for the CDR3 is TGTGCCAGCAGCTTAGACGGGACAGGGGCCGGGGAGCTGTTTTTT.

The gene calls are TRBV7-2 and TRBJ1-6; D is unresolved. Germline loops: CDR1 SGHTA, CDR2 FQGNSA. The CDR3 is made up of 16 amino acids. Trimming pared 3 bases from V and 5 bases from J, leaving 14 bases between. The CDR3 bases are TGTGCCAGCAGCTTGATGGCGGTAGTAAATAATTCACCCCTCCACTTT. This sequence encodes CASSLMAVVNNSPLHF.

CDR3 nucleotides: TGCGCCAGCAGCCAAACGGGATCGGTGAACACTGAAGCTTTCTTT. Protein: CASSQTGSVNTEAFF. The V gene is TRBV4-1, the J gene TRBJ1-1; no clear D gene. Germline assignment: CDR1 MGHRA and CDR2 YSYEKL. CDR3 length: 15 amino acids. V was shortened by 2 bases and J by 0 bases, with 10 bases between the two germline ends.

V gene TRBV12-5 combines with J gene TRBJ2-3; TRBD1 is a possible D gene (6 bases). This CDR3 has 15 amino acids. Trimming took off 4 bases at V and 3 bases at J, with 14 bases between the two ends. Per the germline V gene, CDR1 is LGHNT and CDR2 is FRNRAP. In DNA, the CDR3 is TGTGCTAGTGGTTCCACAGGGACCTTTACAGATACGCAGTATTTT. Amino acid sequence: CASGSTGTFTDTQYF. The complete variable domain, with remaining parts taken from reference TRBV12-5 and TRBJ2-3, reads DARVTQTPRHKVTEMGQEVTMRCQPILGHNTVFWYRQTMMQGLELLAYFRNRAPLDDSGMPKDRFSAEMPDATLATLKIQPSEPRDSAVYFCASGSTGTFTDTQYFGPGTRLTVL.

In nucleotides, the CDR3 is TGTGCCAGCACGTCCGGACAGGGAGGAGGCTACACCTTC. Its protein is CASTSGQGGGYTF. The rearrangement links TRBV2 to TRBJ1-2; 8 bases are shared with TRBD1. The CDR3 is 13 amino acids. CDR1 is SNHLY, CDR2 FYNNEI, per germline. V was pared by 7 bases and J by 8 bases, with 9 bases of the junction left unmatched.

The CDR3 loop is CASSTSGRATDTQYF. CDR3 bases: TGCGCCAGCAGCACAAGCGGGAGGGCCACAGATACGCAGTATTTT. V usage is TRBV5-1 and J usage is TRBJ2-3; the match to TRBD2 covers 10 bases. Per the germline V gene, CDR1 is SGHRS and CDR2 is YFSETQ. The junction had 4 bases not matched to a gene; V was cut back by 4 bases and J by 2 bases. The CDR3 is made up of 15 amino acids.

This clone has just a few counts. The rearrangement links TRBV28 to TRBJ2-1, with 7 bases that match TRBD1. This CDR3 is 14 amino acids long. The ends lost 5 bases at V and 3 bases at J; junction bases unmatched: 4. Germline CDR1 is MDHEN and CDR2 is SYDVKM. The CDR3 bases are TGTGCCAGCAGTATCGGGACAGACTACAATGAGCAGTTCTTC. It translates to CASSIGTDYNEQFF.

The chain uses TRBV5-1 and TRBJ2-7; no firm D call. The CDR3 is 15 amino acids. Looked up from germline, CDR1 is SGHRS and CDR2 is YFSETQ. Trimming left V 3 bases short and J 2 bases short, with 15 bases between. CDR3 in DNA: TGCGCCAGCAGCTATACTACTACCACAACCTACGAGCAGTACTTC. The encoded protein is CASSYTTTTTYEQYF.

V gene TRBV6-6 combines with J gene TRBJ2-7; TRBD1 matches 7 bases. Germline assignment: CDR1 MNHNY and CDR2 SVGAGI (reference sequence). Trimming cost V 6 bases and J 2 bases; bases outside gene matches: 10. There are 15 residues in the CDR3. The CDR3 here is CASRTGTVRPYEQYF. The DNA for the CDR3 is TGTGCCAGCAGAACCGGGACAGTGAGGCCCTACGAGCAGTACTTC.

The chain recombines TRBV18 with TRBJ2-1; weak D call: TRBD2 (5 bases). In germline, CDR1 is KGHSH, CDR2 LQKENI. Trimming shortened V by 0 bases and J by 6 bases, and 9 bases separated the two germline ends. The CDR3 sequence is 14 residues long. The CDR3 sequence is CASSPPIGVNEQFF. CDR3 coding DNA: TGTGCCAGCTCACCACCGATCGGGGTCAATGAGCAGTTCTTC.

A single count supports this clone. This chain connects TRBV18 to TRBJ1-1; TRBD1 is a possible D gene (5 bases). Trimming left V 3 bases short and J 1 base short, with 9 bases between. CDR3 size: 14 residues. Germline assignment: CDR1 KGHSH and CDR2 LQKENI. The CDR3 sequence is CASSPVRENTEAFF. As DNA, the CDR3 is TGTGCCAGCTCACCGGTCAGGGAGAACACTGAAGCTTTCTTT.

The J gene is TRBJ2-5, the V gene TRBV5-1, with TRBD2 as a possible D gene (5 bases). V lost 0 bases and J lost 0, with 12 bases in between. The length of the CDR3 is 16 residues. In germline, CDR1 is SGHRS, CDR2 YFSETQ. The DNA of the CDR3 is TGCGCCAGCAGCTTGGTAGTGGGAGAGTACCAAGAGACCCAGTACTTC. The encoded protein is CASSLVVGEYQETQYF.

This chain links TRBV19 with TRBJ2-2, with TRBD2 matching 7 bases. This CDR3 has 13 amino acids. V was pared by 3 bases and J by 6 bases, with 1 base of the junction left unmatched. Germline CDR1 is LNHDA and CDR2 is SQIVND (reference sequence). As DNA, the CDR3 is TGTGCCAGTAGTATTCGGGGGGCCGGGGAGCTGTTTTTT. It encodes CASSIRGAGELFF. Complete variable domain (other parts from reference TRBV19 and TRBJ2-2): DGGITQSPKYLFRKEGQNVTLSCEQNLNHDAMYWYRQDPGQGLRLIYYSQIVNDFQKGDIAEGYSVSREKKESFPLTVTSAQKNPTAFYLCASSIRGAGELFFGEGSRLTVL.

The chain's CDR3 is CASSSGQTERYF. The CDR3 nucleotides read TGTGCCAGCAGCTCGGGACAGACGGAAAGATATTTT. This rearrangement joins TRBV5-4 to TRBJ1-3; 7 nucleotides line up with TRBD1. CDR1 is SGHNT, CDR2 YYREEE, per germline (reference sequence). This CDR3 region has 12 residues. V dropped 3 bases and J dropped 15; count of bases not matched to a gene: 9.

The CDR3 protein is CASSLGTGGIYEQYF. For the CDR3, the DNA is TGTGCCAGCAGCTTAGGGACAGGGGGGATATACGAGCAGTACTTC. The chain links TRBV7-2 to TRBJ2-7; 10 bases map to TRBD1. The CDR3 length is 15 residues. CDR1 and CDR2 from the germline V gene are SGHTA and FQGNSA. After removal of 1 base from V and 4 bases from J, the junction contained 4 bases not matched to a gene.

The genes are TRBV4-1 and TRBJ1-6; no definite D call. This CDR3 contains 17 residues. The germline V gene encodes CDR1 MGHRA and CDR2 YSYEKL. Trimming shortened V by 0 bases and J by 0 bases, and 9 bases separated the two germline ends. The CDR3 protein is CASSQDTGFSYNSPLHF. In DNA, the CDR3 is TGCGCCAGCAGCCAAGATACGGGTTTCTCCTATAATTCACCCCTCCACTTT.

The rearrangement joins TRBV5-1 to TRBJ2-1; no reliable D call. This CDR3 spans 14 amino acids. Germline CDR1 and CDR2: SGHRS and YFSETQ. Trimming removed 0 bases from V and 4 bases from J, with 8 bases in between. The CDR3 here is CASSLDGPYNEQFF. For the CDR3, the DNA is TGCGCCAGCAGCTTGGATGGCCCATACAATGAGCAGTTCTTC.

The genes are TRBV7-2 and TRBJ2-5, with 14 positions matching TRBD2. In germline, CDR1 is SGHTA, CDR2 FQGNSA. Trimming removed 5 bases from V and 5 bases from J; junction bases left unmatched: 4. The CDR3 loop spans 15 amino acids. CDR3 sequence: CASSPRTSGGETQYF. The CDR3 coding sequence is TGTGCCAGCAGCCCTCGGACTAGCGGGGGGGAGACCCAGTACTTC.

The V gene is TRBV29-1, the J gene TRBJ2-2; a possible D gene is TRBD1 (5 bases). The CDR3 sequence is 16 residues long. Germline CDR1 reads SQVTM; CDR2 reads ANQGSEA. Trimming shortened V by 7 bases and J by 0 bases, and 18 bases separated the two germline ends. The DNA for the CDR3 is TGCAGCGCCTCGTTGAAGGGGTTCGCGAACACCGGGGAGCTGTTTTTT. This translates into CSASLKGFANTGELFF.

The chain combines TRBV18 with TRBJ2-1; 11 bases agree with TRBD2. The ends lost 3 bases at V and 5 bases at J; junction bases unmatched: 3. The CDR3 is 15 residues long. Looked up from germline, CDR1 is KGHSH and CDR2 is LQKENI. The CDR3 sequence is CASSPTSGSHNEQFF. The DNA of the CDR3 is TGTGCCAGCTCACCTACTAGCGGGAGTCACAATGAGCAGTTCTTC.

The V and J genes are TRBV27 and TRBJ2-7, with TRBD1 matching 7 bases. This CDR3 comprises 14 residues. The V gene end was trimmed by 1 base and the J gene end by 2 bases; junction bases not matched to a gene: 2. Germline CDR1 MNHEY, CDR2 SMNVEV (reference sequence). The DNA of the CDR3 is TGTGCCAGCAGTTTATACCAGGGGGCCTACGAGCAGTACTTC. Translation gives CASSLYQGAYEQYF.

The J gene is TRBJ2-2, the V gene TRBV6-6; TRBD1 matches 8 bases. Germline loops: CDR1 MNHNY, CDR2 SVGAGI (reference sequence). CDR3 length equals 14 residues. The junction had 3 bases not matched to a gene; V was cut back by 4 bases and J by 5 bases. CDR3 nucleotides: TGTGCCAGCAGTTCAACAGGGGGAACCGGGGAGCTGTTTTTT. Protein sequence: CASSSTGGTGELFF.

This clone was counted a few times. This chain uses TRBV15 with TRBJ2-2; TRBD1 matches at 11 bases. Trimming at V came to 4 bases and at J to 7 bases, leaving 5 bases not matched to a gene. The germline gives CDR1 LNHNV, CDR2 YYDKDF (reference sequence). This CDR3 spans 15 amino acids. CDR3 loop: CATSTRTGGYGELFF. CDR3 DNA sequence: TGTGCCACCAGCACTCGGACAGGGGGCTACGGGGAGCTGTTTTTT.